The 18 T cell receptor beta chains reported below all come from one sample, sequenced in a study of vaccination and CD4 T cells after COVID-19. This sample's time point: late sampling 161 to 241 days after vaccination in three convalescent patients. TCRdb redid the calling of the PCR reads with MiXCR, one entry per CDR3 protein. This sample has around 26,000 distinct CDR3 sequences, with 51% found just once. The specimen was CD4+ T cells from blood, collected about 7 months after SARS-CoV-2 vaccination. These TCRs come from a human donor who had recovered from COVID-19.

This rearrangement joins TRBV20-1 to TRBJ2-7, with 8 bases lining up with TRBD2. This CDR3 is built from 17 residues. CDR1 and CDR2 from the germline V gene are DFQATT and SNEGSKA (reference sequence). V lost 5 bases, J lost 5 bases, and 20 bases stayed unmatched. This chain's CDR3 is CSARTSTQQISQNEQYF. CDR3 nucleotide sequence: TGCAGTGCTCGGACTAGCACCCAGCAGATCTCTCAGAACGAGCAGTACTTC.

The chain has TRBV6-4 and TRBJ2-1; 10 positions agree with TRBD2. Losses at the gene ends were 4 bases for V and 4 bases for J; bases not matched to a gene: 4. Germline CDR1 and CDR2: MRHNA and SNTAGT. The CDR3 loop spans 15 amino acids. The CDR3 DNA sequence: TGTGCCAGCAGTGCCGGGACTAGCGAATACAATGAGCAGTTCTTC. Its translation is CASSAGTSEYNEQFF.

The chain joins TRBV7-9 to TRBJ2-3; 7 bases agree with TRBD1. The CDR3 has 15 residues. V shed 2 bases, J shed 3 bases, and the junction held 5 bases outside the gene matches. Germline CDR1 and CDR2: SEHNR and FQNEAQ (reference sequence). In DNA, the CDR3 is TGTGCCAGCAGCTTACAGGGGGTCGGGACAGATACGCAGTATTTT. It yields the protein CASSLQGVGTDTQYF.

This clonotype was recorded once. The chain employs TRBV28 and TRBJ2-1; D unclear. The V and J ends lost 3 bases and 0 bases respectively, with 12 bases between them. Germline-derived CDR1 and CDR2 are MDHEN and SYDVKM. The CDR3 has 16 amino acids. The CDR3: CASSFRGHSSYNEQFF. The CDR3 DNA is TGTGCCAGCAGTTTTCGCGGCCATAGCTCCTACAATGAGCAGTTCTTC.

V and J are TRBV7-9 and TRBJ2-1, with D perhaps TRBD1 or TRBD2 (5 bases each). V shed 0 bases and J shed 5 bases, with 11 bases lying between them. CDR3 length equals 15 residues. Looked up from germline, CDR1 is SEHNR and CDR2 is FQNEAQ (reference sequence). CDR3 nucleotides: TGTGCCAGCAGCTTAGCGCCGGGACGCAACAATGAGCAGTTCTTC. The encoded protein is CASSLAPGRNNEQFF.

About this clonotype: A junction boundary mismatches the germline segment, possibly from a read error. The rearrangement uses TRBV6-2 or TRBV6-3 and TRBJ2-3; 7 positions agree with TRBD1. The germline gives CDR1 MNHEY, CDR2 SVGEGT. The CDR3 runs 12 residues. The CDR3 sequence is CASSTPRVTGKF. The CDR3 DNA is TGTGCCAGCAGCACCCCCCGAGTGACAGGGAAATTT.

The CDR3 reads CASSFTGGNQPQHF. In DNA, the CDR3 is TGTGCCAGCAGTTTCACAGGGGGCAATCAGCCCCAGCATTTT. The rearrangement uses TRBV12-3 or TRBV12-4 and TRBJ1-5, with 7 bases matching TRBD1. V shed 3 bases and J 2 bases; nucleotides not matched to a gene: 1. The CDR3 length is 14 residues.

The chain has TRBV10-3 and TRBJ2-7; 7 bases line up with TRBD2. Germline CDR1 ENHRY, CDR2 SYGVKD. With 3 bases clipped from V and 2 bases from J, the junction kept 1 base outside the gene matches. The CDR3 spans 13 residues. In DNA, the CDR3 is TGTGCCATCAGTGACGGGACTACCTACGAGCAGTACTTC. It yields the protein CAISDGTTYEQYF.

The chain carries TRBV6-2 or TRBV6-3 and TRBJ1-2; D gene ambiguous. CDR1 and CDR2 from the germline V gene are MNHEY and SVGEGT. The CDR3 has 12 residues. V was pared by 5 bases and J by 2 bases, with 6 bases between. CDR3 nucleotides: TGTGCCAGCAGTATGATGAACTATGGCTACACCTTC. It is translated as CASSMMNYGYTF.

The chain uses TRBV28 and TRBJ1-5; the D gene is possibly TRBD1 (6 bases). CDR1 MDHEN and CDR2 SYDVKM come from the germline V gene. Trimming took off 4 bases at V and 1 base at J, with 32 bases between the two ends. The CDR3 runs to 22 residues. CDR3: CASSSPPTLGDIFQLSNQPQHF. The CDR3 DNA is TGTGCCAGCAGTTCACCTCCCACGCTCGGGGACATTTTCCAGTTAAGCAATCAGCCCCAGCATTTT.

The V gene is TRBV6-1, the J gene TRBJ2-7; D gene unclear. V lost 8 bases and J lost 4, with 9 bases in between. In germline, CDR1 is MNHNS, CDR2 SASEGT. The CDR3 has 11 amino acids. Written as DNA, the CDR3 is TGTGCCAGCGTTGGTCCGTACGAGCAGTACTTC. Translation: CASVGPYEQYF.

This clonotype appeared a single time. The gene calls are TRBV6-2 or TRBV6-3 and TRBJ2-7, with D perhaps matching TRBD1 or TRBD2 (5 bases each). The CDR3 is 13 amino acids. Germline V gene lookup returns CDR1 MNHEY and CDR2 SVGEGT. CDR3 in amino acids: CVSRQSGGYEQYF. Here the CDR3 DNA reads TGTGTCAGTCGTCAGAGTGGGGGCTACGAGCAGTACTTC.

This clonotype was counted only a few times. This chain joins TRBV15 and TRBJ2-3; D is unresolved. Germline assignment: CDR1 LNHNV and CDR2 YYDKDF (reference sequence). Trimming took off 0 bases at V and 2 bases at J, with 9 bases between the two ends. The CDR3 loop spans 15 amino acids. Here the CDR3 DNA reads TGTGCCACCAGCAGAGATCACGGAAACACAGATACGCAGTATTTT. This codes for CATSRDHGNTDTQYF.

The rearrangement links TRBV28 to TRBJ1-2; 8 bases match TRBD1. The length of the CDR3 is 17 residues. Germline assignment: CDR1 MDHEN and CDR2 SYDVKM. The V and J ends lost 4 bases and 1 base, in that order; junction bases with no gene match: 11. DNA for the CDR3: TGTGCCAGCAGTTCTAGTGGACAGGGTGTTGTTAACTATGGCTACACCTTC. This codes for CASSSSGQGVVNYGYTF.

This clonotype was observed a handful of times. The chain has TRBV20-1 and TRBJ2-7; D may be TRBD2 (6 bases). The V gene lost 3 bases and the J gene lost 3 bases, with 12 bases spanning the gap. Germline CDR1 reads DFQATT; CDR2 reads SNEGSKA (reference sequence). The CDR3 has 13 residues. Written as DNA, the CDR3 is TGCAGTGCTAGTACGGGGGTTGACTACGAGCAGTACTTC. This sequence encodes CSASTGVDYEQYF.

This clonotype has a single count. The chain joins TRBV27 to TRBJ2-3; D remains unclear. The CDR3 covers 14 residues. The V and J ends lost 5 bases and 1 base respectively, with 10 bases between them. CDR1 is MNHEY and CDR2 is SMNVEV in the germline V gene (reference sequence). The DNA for the CDR3 is TGTGCCAGCAGTCCCGTTACACGCACAGATACGCAGTATTTT. Translating gives CASSPVTRTDTQYF.

The chain carries TRBV20-1 and TRBJ2-7; TRBD2 matches 16 bases. The CDR3 loop spans 16 amino acids. Trimming cost V 6 bases and J 2 bases; bases outside gene matches: 7. Germline CDR1 DFQATT, CDR2 SNEGSKA (reference sequence). This CDR3 is CSAGAGTSGRAYEQYF. CDR3 in DNA: TGCAGTGCGGGGGCCGGGACTAGCGGGAGGGCCTACGAGCAGTACTTC.

The chain links TRBV7-8 to TRBJ2-5; 7 bases match TRBD1. The CDR3 runs to 17 residues. CDR1 SGHVS and CDR2 FQNEAQ come from the germline V gene. After removal of 5 bases from V and 3 bases from J, the junction contained 15 bases not matched to a gene. CDR3 DNA: TGTGCCAGCAGCCTAGAGGGTAGCGTGACAGGGAAAGAGACCCAGTACTTC. Its protein product is CASSLEGSVTGKETQYF.